This T cell receptor (beta chain) was documented in a study of T cells expressing NK-cell markers. Across the whole study: With respect to HCMV, seven of the eight sequenced donors were seropositive, and one was seronegative.

The CDR3 sequence is 17 residues long. TCRdb reworked the 5' RACE reads into one entry per CDR3 protein, no DNA. The sample holds 400,000 to 500,000 distinct CDR3 sequences. The chain recombines TRBV12-3 or TRBV12-4 with TRBJ1-1; lacking DNA, the TRBD1 call made by TCRdb goes unchecked. The material sequenced was blood T cells: a sorted CD56 or NKG2C T cell subset, CD4+ or CD8+ T cells, or bulk PBMC T cells (not recorded which). This receptor was taken from a woman between 18 and 69 years old in good health. CDR3: CASSFMGVSLSGTEAFF.